This T cell receptor (beta chain) originates from a study of cytomegalovirus exposure and HLA in healthy donors. The PCR made use of 60 Vbeta and 13 Jbeta primers. Profiled with immunoSEQ multiplex PCR; TCRdb holds only in-frame clones, not every one. Seen here are about 190,000 clones, around 82% observed once, and the top ten hold approximately 2%. There are 15 residues in the CDR3. Per germline, CDR1 SGHNT and CDR2 YYREEE (reference sequence). J was trimmed by 5 bases and V by 0 bases; bases with no gene match: 5. This TCR derives from a man aged 18 to 35 in good health and CMV-seronegative. Sequenced input: PBMCs. The chain has TRBV5-4 and TRBJ2-5; 9 nucleotides match TRBD2. In DNA form, the CDR3 reads TGTGCCAGCAGCTTGGAGAGGACTAGCGTCGAGACCCAGTACTTC. Encoded protein: CASSLERTSVETQYF.